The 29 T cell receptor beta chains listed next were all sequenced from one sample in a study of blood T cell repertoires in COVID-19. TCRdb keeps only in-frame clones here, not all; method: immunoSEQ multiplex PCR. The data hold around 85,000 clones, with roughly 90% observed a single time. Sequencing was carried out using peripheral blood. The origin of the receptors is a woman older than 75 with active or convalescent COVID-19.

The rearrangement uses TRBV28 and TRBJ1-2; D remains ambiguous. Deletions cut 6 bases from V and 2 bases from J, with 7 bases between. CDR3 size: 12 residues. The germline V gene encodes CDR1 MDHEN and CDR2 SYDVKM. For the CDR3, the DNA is TGTGCCAGCAGACTGCCCAACTATGGCTACACCTTC. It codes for CASRLPNYGYTF.

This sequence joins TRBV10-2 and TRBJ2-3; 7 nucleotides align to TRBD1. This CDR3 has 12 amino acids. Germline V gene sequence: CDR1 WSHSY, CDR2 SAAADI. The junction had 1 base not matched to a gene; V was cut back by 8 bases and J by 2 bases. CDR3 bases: TGCGCCAGCGGGACAGCCACAGATACGCAGTATTTT. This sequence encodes CASGTATDTQYF.

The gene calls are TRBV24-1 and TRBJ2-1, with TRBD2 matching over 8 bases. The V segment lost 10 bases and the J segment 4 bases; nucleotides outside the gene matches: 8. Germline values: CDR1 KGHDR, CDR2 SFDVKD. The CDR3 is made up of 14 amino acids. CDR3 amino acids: CATSIAGSYNEQFF. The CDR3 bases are TGTGCCACTTCAATAGCGGGAAGTTACAATGAGCAGTTCTTC.

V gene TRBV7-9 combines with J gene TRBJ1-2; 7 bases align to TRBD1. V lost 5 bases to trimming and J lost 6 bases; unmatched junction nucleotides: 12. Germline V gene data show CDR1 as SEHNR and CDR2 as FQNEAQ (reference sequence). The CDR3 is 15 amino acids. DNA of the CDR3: TGTGCCAGCAGCGCAAAAAACGGGGACAGAAATGGCTACACCTTC. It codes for CASSAKNGDRNGYTF.

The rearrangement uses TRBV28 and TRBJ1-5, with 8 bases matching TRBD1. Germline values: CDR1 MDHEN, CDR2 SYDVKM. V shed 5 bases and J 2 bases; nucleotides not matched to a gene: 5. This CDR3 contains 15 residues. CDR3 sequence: CASSPGQVGNQPQHF. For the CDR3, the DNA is TGTGCCAGCAGTCCGGGACAGGTGGGCAATCAGCCCCAGCATTTT. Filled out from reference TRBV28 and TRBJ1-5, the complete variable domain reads DVKVTQSSRYLVKRTGEKVFLECVQDMDHENMFWYRQDPGLGLRLIYFSYDVKMKEKGDIPEGYSVSREKKERFSLILESASTNQTSMYLCASSPGQVGNQPQHFGDGTRLSIL.

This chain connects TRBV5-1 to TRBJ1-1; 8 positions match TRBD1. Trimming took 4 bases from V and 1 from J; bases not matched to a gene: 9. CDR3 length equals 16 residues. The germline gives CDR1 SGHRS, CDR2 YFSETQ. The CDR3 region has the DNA TGCGCCAGCAGCCTTCGACAGGGGCAAGGGAACACTGAAGCTTTCTTT. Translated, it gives CASSLRQGQGNTEAFF.

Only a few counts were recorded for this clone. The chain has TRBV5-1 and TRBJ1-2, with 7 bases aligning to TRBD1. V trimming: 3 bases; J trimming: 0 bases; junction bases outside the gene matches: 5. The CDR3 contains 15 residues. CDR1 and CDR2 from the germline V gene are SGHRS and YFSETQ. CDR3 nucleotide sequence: TGCGCCAGCAGCTACGACAGGGCCTCTAACTATGGCTACACCTTC. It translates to CASSYDRASNYGYTF. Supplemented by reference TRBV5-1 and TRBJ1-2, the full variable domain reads KAGVTQTPRYLIKTRGQQVTLSCSPISGHRSVSWYQQTPGQGLQFLFEYFSETQRNKGNFPGRFSGRQFSNSRSEMNVSTLELGDSALYLCASSYDRASNYGYTFGSGTRLTVV.

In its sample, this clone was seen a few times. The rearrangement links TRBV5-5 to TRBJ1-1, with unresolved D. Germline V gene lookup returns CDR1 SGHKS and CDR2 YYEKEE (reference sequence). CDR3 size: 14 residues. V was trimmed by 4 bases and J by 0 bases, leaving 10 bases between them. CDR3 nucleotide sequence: TGTGCCAGCAGCATTGACAATCTGAACACTGAAGCTTTCTTT. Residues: CASSIDNLNTEAFF.

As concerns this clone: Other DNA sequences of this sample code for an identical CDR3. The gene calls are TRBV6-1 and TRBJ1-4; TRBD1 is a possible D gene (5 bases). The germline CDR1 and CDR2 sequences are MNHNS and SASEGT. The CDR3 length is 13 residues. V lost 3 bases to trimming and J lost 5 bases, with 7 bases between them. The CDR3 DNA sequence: TGTGCCAGCAGTGACAGACAGAATGAAAAACTGTTTTTT. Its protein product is CASSDRQNEKLFF.

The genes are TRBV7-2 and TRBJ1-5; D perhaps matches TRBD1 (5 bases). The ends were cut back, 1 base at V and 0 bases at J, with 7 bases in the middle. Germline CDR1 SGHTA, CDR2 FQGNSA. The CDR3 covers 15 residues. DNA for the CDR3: TGTGCCAGCAGCTTAGGGACATTTAGCAATCAGCCCCAGCATTTT. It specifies CASSLGTFSNQPQHF.

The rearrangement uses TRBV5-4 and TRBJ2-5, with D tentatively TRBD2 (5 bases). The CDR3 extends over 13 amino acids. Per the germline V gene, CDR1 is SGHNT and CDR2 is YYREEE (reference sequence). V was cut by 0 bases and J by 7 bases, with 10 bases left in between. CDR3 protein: CASSLDSSGTQYF. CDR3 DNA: TGTGCCAGCAGCTTGGATTCCAGCGGGACCCAGTACTTC.

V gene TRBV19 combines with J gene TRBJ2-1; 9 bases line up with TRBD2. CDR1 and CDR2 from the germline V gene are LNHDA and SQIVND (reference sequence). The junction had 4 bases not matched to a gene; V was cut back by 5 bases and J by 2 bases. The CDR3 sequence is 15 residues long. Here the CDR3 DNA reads TGTGCCAGTAGTCGGCGGGAGGGCGCCTACAATGAGCAGTTCTTC. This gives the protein CASSRREGAYNEQFF.

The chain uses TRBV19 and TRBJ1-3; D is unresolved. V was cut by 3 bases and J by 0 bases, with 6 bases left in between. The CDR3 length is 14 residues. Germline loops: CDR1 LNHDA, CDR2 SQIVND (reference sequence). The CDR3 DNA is TGTGCCAGTAGTATTGGCCTCTCTGGAAACACCATATATTTT. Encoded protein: CASSIGLSGNTIYF. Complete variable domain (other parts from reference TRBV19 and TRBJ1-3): DGGITQSPKYLFRKEGQNVTLSCEQNLNHDAMYWYRQDPGQGLRLIYYSQIVNDFQKGDIAEGYSVSREKKESFPLTVTSAQKNPTAFYLCASSIGLSGNTIYFGEGSWLTVV.

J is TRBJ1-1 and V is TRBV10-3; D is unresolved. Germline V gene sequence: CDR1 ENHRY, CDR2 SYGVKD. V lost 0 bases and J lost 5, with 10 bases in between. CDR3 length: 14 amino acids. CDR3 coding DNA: TGTGCCATCAGTGAGTCCCAAACCGGGACTGAAGCTTTCTTT. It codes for CAISESQTGTEAFF.

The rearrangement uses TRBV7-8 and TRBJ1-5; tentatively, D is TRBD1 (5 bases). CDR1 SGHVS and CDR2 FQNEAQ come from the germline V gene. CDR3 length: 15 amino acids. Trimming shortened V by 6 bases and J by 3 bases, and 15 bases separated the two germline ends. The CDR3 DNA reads TGTGCCAGCAGTCAAATCGACAGTAACAATCAGCCCCAGCATTTT. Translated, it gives CASSQIDSNNQPQHF.

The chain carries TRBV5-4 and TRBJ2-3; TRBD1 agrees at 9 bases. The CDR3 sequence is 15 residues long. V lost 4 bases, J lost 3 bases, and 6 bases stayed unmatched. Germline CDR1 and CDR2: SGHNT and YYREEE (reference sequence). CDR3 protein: CASSLTGGGTDTQYF. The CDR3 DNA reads TGTGCCAGCAGCCTGACAGGGGGAGGGACAGATACGCAGTATTTT.

This chain's CDR3 is CASSERGGWTSGTDTQYF. CDR3 DNA: TGTGCCAGCAGCGAGCGGGGGGGATGGACTAGCGGCACAGATACGCAGTATTTT. The V and J genes are TRBV9 and TRBJ2-3, with 10 bases identical to TRBD2. The CDR3 covers 18 residues. Germline-derived CDR1 and CDR2 are SGDLS and YYNGEE. The J segment lost 1 base and the V segment lost 3 bases, leaving 11 bases of the junction unmatched.

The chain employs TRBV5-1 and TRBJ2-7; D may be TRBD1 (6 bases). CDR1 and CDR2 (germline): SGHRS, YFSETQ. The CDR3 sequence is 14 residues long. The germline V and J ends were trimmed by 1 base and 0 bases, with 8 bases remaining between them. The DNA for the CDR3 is TGCGCCAGCAGCTTGCAGGGGAGCTCCTACGAGCAGTACTTC. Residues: CASSLQGSSYEQYF.

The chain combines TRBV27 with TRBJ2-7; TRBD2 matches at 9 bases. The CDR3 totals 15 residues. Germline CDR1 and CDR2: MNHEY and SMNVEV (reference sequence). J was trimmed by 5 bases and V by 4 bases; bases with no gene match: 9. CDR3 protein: CASSSDIAGANEQYF. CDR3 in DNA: TGTGCCAGCAGTTCAGACATAGCGGGAGCCAACGAGCAGTACTTC.

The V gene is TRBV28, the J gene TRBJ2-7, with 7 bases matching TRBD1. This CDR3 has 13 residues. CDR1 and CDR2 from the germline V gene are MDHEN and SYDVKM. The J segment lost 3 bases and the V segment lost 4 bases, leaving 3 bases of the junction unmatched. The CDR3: CASSSGQNYEQYF. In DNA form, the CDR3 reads TGTGCCAGCAGTTCGGGACAGAACTACGAGCAGTACTTC.

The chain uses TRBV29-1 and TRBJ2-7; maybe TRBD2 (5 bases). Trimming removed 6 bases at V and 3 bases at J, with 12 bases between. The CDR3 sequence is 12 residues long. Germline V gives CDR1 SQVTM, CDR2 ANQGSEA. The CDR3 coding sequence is TGCAGCGTCAAGAGCGGCAACTACGAGCAGTACTTC. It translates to CSVKSGNYEQYF.

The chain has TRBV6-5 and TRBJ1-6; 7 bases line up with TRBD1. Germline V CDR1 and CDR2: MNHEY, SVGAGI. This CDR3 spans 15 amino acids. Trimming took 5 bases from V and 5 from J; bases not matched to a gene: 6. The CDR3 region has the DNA TGTGCCAGCAGTCCAGACAGGGAAGATAATTCACCCCTCCACTTT. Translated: CASSPDREDNSPLHF.

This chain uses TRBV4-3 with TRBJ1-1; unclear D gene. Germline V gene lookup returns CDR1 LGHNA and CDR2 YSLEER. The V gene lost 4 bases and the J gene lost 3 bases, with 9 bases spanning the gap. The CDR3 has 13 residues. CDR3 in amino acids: CASSLQVYTEAFF. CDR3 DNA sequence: TGCGCCAGCAGCCTGCAGGTTTACACTGAAGCTTTCTTT.

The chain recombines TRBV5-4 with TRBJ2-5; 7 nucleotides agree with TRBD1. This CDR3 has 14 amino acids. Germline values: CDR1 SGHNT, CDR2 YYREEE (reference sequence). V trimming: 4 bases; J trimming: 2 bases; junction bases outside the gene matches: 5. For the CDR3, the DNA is TGTGCCAGCAGCCCAGGGACAGCGCAAGAGACCCAGTACTTC. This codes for CASSPGTAQETQYF. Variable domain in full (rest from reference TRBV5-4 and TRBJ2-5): ETGVTQSPTHLIKTRGQQVTLRCSSQSGHNTVSWYQQALGQGPQFIFQYYREEENGRGNFPPRFSGLQFPNYSSELNVNALELDDSALYLCASSPGTAQETQYFGPGTRLLVL.

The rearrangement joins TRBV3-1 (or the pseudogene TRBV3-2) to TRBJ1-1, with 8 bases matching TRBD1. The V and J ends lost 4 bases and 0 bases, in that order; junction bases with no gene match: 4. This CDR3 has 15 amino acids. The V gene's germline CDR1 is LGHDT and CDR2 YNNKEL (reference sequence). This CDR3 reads CASSPEQGVNTEAFF. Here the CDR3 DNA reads TGTGCCAGCAGCCCGGAACAGGGGGTGAACACTGAAGCTTTCTTT.

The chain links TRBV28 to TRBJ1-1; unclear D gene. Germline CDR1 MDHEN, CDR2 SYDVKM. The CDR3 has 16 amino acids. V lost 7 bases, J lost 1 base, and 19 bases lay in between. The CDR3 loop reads CASTPLVPGENTEAFF. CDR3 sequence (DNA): TGTGCCAGCACACCCTTGGTTCCGGGAGAGAACACTGAAGCTTTCTTT.

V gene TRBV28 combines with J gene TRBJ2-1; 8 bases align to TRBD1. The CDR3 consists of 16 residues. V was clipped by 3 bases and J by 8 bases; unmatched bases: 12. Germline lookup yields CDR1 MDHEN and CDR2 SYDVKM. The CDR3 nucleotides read TGTGCCAGCAGTTTGCAAGAGGACAGGGCTCTCCATGAGCAGTTCTTC. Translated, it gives CASSLQEDRALHEQFF.

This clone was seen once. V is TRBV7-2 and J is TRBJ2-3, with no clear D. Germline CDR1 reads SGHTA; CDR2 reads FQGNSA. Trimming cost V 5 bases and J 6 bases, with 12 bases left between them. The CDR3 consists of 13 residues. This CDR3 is CASSPYMRDTQYF. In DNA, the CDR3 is TGTGCCAGCAGCCCGTATATGCGGGATACGCAGTATTTT.

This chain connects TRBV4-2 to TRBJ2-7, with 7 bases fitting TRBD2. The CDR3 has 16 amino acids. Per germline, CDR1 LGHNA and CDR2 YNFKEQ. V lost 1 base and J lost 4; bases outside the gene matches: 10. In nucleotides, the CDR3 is TGTGCCAGCAGCCAAGGTCTAGCGGAGACCTGGTACGAGCAGTACTTC. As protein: CASSQGLAETWYEQYF.